This passage covers 28 T cell receptor beta chains from one sample sequenced in a study of blood T cell repertoires in COVID-19 (TCRdb year 2020). The library was made by the immunoSEQ multiplex PCR assay. The immuneACCESS repertoire file appears here via TCRdb, limited to in-frame rearrangements. These files lack a portion of the clones; in checked studies, under half of the deficit traces to unresolved V genes, and the cause of the others is not known. The sample data list about 12,000 clones, and roughly 80% of these were observed just once. The top ten constitute about a fifth of the sample. The source material was peripheral blood. These receptor sequences come from a human donor in a cohort sampled during active COVID-19.

The chain joins TRBV30 to TRBJ1-6, with D uncertain. Germline assignment: CDR1 GTSNPN and CDR2 SVGIG (reference sequence). The CDR3 runs 16 residues. V shed 3 bases and J shed 0 bases, with 12 bases lying between them. The CDR3 spells CAWSPKLSSYNSPLHF. DNA for the CDR3: TGTGCCTGGAGCCCCAAGCTGAGCTCCTATAATTCACCCCTCCACTTT.

The chain recombines TRBV7-9 with TRBJ2-1, with 10 bases fitting TRBD1. The V gene end was trimmed by 2 bases and the J gene end by 9 bases; junction bases not matched to a gene: 7. The germline V gene has CDR1 SEHNR and CDR2 FQNEAQ (reference sequence). The CDR3 runs to 15 residues. CDR3 sequence reads: CASSLWTGGTVEQFF. CDR3 nucleotide sequence: TGTGCCAGCAGCTTATGGACAGGGGGTACGGTTGAGCAGTTCTTC.

V usage is TRBV6-6 and J usage is TRBJ2-3; 7 nucleotides line up with TRBD2. From germline, CDR1 is MNHNY and CDR2 SVGAGI (reference sequence). The CDR3 covers 14 residues. Trimming took 2 bases from V and 6 from J; bases not matched to a gene: 5. The CDR3 bases are TGTGCCAGCAGTTACGCAGCGGGGTTCGATACGCAGTATTTT. This sequence encodes CASSYAAGFDTQYF.

CDR3 residues: CACTPLSYGYTF. CDR3 sequence (DNA): TGTGCCTGTACTCCTCTGAGTTATGGCTACACCTTC. The J gene is TRBJ1-2, the V gene TRBV30, with D unresolved. The CDR3 has 12 amino acids. In germline, CDR1 is GTSNPN, CDR2 SVGIG (reference sequence). The V end lost 6 bases, the J end lost 5 bases, and 13 bases lay between the germline ends.

This clone was detected only a few times. This chain uses TRBV5-5 with TRBJ2-3; 8 nucleotides align to TRBD1. Trimming took 7 bases from V and 5 from J; bases not matched to a gene: 9. CDR1 is SGHKS, CDR2 YYEKEE, per germline (reference sequence). The CDR3 sequence is 14 residues long. The CDR3 protein is CASFRQGAEDTQYF. The CDR3, as DNA: TGTGCCAGCTTTCGCCAGGGGGCTGAAGATACGCAGTATTTT.

The chain uses TRBV7-3 and TRBJ2-3; the match to TRBD2 covers 16 bases. Trimming at V came to 3 bases and at J to 5 bases, leaving 2 bases not matched to a gene. This CDR3 is built from 16 residues. Germline V gives CDR1 SGHTA, CDR2 FQGTGA. The CDR3 loop is CASSFGTSGGVDTQYF. In nucleotides, the CDR3 is TGTGCCAGCAGCTTCGGGACTAGCGGGGGGGTAGATACGCAGTATTTT.

The DNA for the CDR3 is TGCGCCAGCAGAAGCCGCGGTTTTGAGGGCAGTGGGAATTCACCCCTCCACTTT. It yields the protein CASRSRGFEGSGNSPLHF. V gene TRBV5-1 combines with J gene TRBJ1-6, with unresolved D. V was shortened by 5 bases and J by 7 bases, with 25 bases between the two germline ends. The CDR3 spans 18 residues. Germline CDR1 reads SGHRS; CDR2 reads YFSETQ.

V usage is TRBV5-1 and J usage is TRBJ2-3, with 12 bases aligning to TRBD2. The CDR3 spans 16 residues. Germline V CDR1 and CDR2: SGHRS, YFSETQ. After removal of 0 bases from V and 4 bases from J, the junction contained 3 bases not matched to a gene. The CDR3 protein is CASSLVLAGGSDTQYF. In DNA, the CDR3 is TGCGCCAGCAGCTTGGTACTAGCGGGAGGATCAGATACGCAGTATTTT.

The rearrangement uses TRBV5-1 and TRBJ2-3; D ambiguous. This CDR3 contains 15 residues. CDR1 is SGHRS and CDR2 is YFSETQ in the germline V gene. V gave up 0 bases and J gave up 5 bases, with 13 bases separating them. CDR3 sequence reads: CASSLDRRSVDTQYF. The CDR3, as DNA: TGCGCCAGCAGCTTGGACCGGCGGTCAGTAGATACGCAGTATTTT. Full variable domain (outside the CDR3, taken from reference TRBV5-1 and TRBJ2-3): KAGVTQTPRYLIKTRGQQVTLSCSPISGHRSVSWYQQTPGQGLQFLFEYFSETQRNKGNFPGRFSGRQFSNSRSEMNVSTLELGDSALYLCASSLDRRSVDTQYFGPGTRLTVL.

The chain employs TRBV5-1 and TRBJ2-1; TRBD1 matches at 7 bases. The CDR3 covers 18 residues. The V and J ends lost 0 bases and 4 bases, in that order; junction bases with no gene match: 13. CDR1 is SGHRS, CDR2 YFSETQ, per germline. CDR3 protein: CASSLGTGRFNIYNEQFF. CDR3 DNA sequence: TGCGCCAGCAGCTTGGGGACAGGTCGATTTAACATATACAATGAGCAGTTCTTC.

In its sample, this clone was seen a few times. J is TRBJ1-1 and V is TRBV3-1 (or the pseudogene TRBV3-2); D is unresolved. There are 15 residues in the CDR3. Deletions cut 3 bases from V and 0 bases from J, with 11 bases between. Germline V gene lookup returns CDR1 LGHDT and CDR2 YNNKEL (reference sequence). CDR3: CASSHYTFMNTEAFF. The CDR3 coding sequence is TGTGCCAGCAGCCATTACACCTTCATGAACACTGAAGCTTTCTTT.

The chain combines TRBV11-2 with TRBJ2-5, with 9 positions matching TRBD2. This CDR3 contains 18 residues. The junction had 21 bases not matched to a gene; V was cut back by 8 bases and J by 5 bases. Germline-derived CDR1 and CDR2 are SGHAT and FQNNGV. The CDR3 spells CASANRGGSGGPRETQYF. Here the CDR3 DNA reads TGTGCCAGCGCTAATAGAGGGGGTAGCGGGGGCCCTCGGGAGACCCAGTACTTC.

A single count supports this clone. The chain recombines TRBV5-1 with TRBJ2-5; a weak D match, TRBD2 (5 bases). The length of the CDR3 is 15 residues. Trimming left V 1 base short and J 5 bases short, with 15 bases between. Germline V gene sequence: CDR1 SGHRS, CDR2 YFSETQ. CDR3 in amino acids: CASSLFGDRDETQYF. The CDR3 DNA is TGCGCCAGCAGCTTGTTCGGGGATCGCGATGAGACCCAGTACTTC. Variable domain in full (rest from reference TRBV5-1 and TRBJ2-5): KAGVTQTPRYLIKTRGQQVTLSCSPISGHRSVSWYQQTPGQGLQFLFEYFSETQRNKGNFPGRFSGRQFSNSRSEMNVSTLELGDSALYLCASSLFGDRDETQYFGPGTRLLVL.

The rearrangement links TRBV4-1 to TRBJ2-5; perhaps TRBD2 as D (6 bases). The CDR3 totals 13 residues. Trimming cost V 4 bases and J 5 bases, with 11 bases left between them. The germline V gene has CDR1 MGHRA and CDR2 YSYEKL. Here the CDR3 DNA reads TGCGCCAGCAGCCGACTAGTAGGGGAGACCCAGTACTTC. Translation: CASSRLVGETQYF.

J is TRBJ1-2 and V is TRBV3-1 (or the pseudogene TRBV3-2); D call uncertain. Deletions cut 7 bases from V and 3 bases from J, with 12 bases between. This CDR3 region has 13 residues. Looked up from germline, CDR1 is LGHDT and CDR2 is YNNKEL (reference sequence). The CDR3 nucleotides are TGTGCCAGCAACCCAGGTCACGACTATGGCTACACCTTC. Its protein product is CASNPGHDYGYTF.

This rearrangement joins TRBV5-1 to TRBJ1-1; possibly TRBD1 for D (5 bases). The CDR3 covers 15 residues. Germline V CDR1 and CDR2: SGHRS, YFSETQ. V was cut by 0 bases and J by 11 bases, with 20 bases left in between. The CDR3 bases are TGCGCCAGCAGCTTGGAAGGCAGGGTAGCTTTGGAGGCTTTCTTT. It codes for CASSLEGRVALEAFF.

This sequence joins TRBV6-5 and TRBJ1-6; D may be TRBD1 (6 bases). Between the trimmed V and J ends, which lost 5 bases and 2 bases, there was a span of 10 bases. The CDR3 runs to 15 residues. The germline CDR1 and CDR2 sequences are MNHEY and SVGAGI. The CDR3, as DNA: TGTGCCAGCAGTCCGCAGGGGACCTATAATTCACCCCTCCACTTT. Protein sequence: CASSPQGTYNSPLHF.

V and J are TRBV9 and TRBJ2-1; 7 nucleotides align to TRBD1. The germline V gene encodes CDR1 SGDLS and CDR2 YYNGEE. The CDR3 has 15 amino acids. V trimming: 0 bases; J trimming: 5 bases; junction bases outside the gene matches: 5. The CDR3 sequence: CASSVDQGENNEQFF. The CDR3 coding sequence is TGTGCCAGCAGCGTAGATCAGGGGGAGAACAATGAGCAGTTCTTC.

This chain links TRBV11-2 with TRBJ2-7; 7 bases fit TRBD1. Germline V CDR1 and CDR2: SGHAT, FQNNGV. CDR3 size: 16 residues. Losses at the gene ends were 6 bases for V and 1 base for J; bases not matched to a gene: 12. CDR3 sequence (DNA): TGTGCCAGCAGATCTTTAGGGGGCCGAAGGTCCTACGAGCAGTACTTC. Amino acid sequence: CASRSLGGRRSYEQYF.

This clone came up a few times. This sequence joins TRBV6-5 and TRBJ1-1; D not resolved. The germline V gene encodes CDR1 MNHEY and CDR2 SVGAGI. The CDR3 spans 14 residues. V dropped 2 bases and J dropped 2 bases, with 9 bases sitting between them. The CDR3 DNA follows: TGTGCCAGCAGTTACGCGGATAGCAACACTGAAGCTTTCTTT. Translated, it gives CASSYADSNTEAFF.

This rearrangement joins TRBV5-4 to TRBJ2-5, with TRBD2 identical over 9 bases. The germline CDR1 and CDR2 sequences are SGHNT and YYREEE (reference sequence). The CDR3 contains 20 residues. V gave up 2 bases and J gave up 3 bases; unmatched junction bases: 20. The CDR3 coding sequence is TGTGCCAGCAGCTTAGGTCCTGGGAGCGGGGGGCCCGACGGGGAAGAGACCCAGTACTTC. Encoded protein: CASSLGPGSGGPDGEETQYF.

A single count supports this clone. The chain has TRBV3-1 (or the pseudogene TRBV3-2) and TRBJ1-2; D is ambiguous. The CDR3 is made up of 11 amino acids. Trimming removed 1 base at V and 8 bases at J, with 5 bases between. In germline, CDR1 is LGHDT, CDR2 YNNKEL (reference sequence). CDR3 sequence (DNA): TGTGCCAGCAGCCAAGCGGGGGGCTACACCTTC. It is translated as CASSQAGGYTF.

V gene TRBV2 combines with J gene TRBJ2-1, with D tentatively TRBD2 (5 bases). The ends were cut back, 1 base at V and 8 bases at J, with 12 bases in the middle. CDR3 size: 14 residues. Germline V gene sequence: CDR1 SNHLY, CDR2 FYNNEI. The CDR3: CASSEGWLSDEQFF. The CDR3 nucleotides are TGTGCCAGCAGTGAAGGGTGGCTTAGCGATGAGCAGTTCTTC.

The rearrangement joins TRBV7-3 to TRBJ2-5; 13 bases are a match to TRBD2. This CDR3 region has 15 residues. Germline V gene data show CDR1 as SGHTA and CDR2 as FQGTGA. With V trimmed by 6 bases and J by 7 bases, 8 bases remained unmatched. The DNA of the CDR3 is TGTGCCAGCAGTAAGGGACTAGCGGGGAGGGGGACCCAGTACTTC. Translated, it gives CASSKGLAGRGTQYF.

The CDR3 protein is CASSQRTTYNEQFF. For the CDR3, the DNA is TGTGCCAGCAGCCAAAGGACAACCTACAATGAGCAGTTCTTC. This rearrangement joins TRBV16 to TRBJ2-1, with D perhaps TRBD1 (5 bases). This CDR3 has 14 residues. The V and J ends lost 2 bases and 2 bases respectively, with 7 bases between them. Germline V gives CDR1 KGHSY, CDR2 FQNENV.

V and J are TRBV6-5 and TRBJ2-2, with a tentative D call TRBD1 (5 bases). In germline, CDR1 is MNHEY, CDR2 SVGAGI. Trimming stripped 6 bases from V and 7 bases from J, with 12 bases between. CDR3 length: 13 residues. The CDR3 DNA reads as TGTGCCAGCAGGCAGGGTTGGAACGGGGAGCTGTTTTTT. Protein product: CASRQGWNGELFF.

The gene calls are TRBV5-1 and TRBJ1-4; tentative D call: TRBD1 (5 bases). This CDR3 contains 16 residues. V lost 0 bases, J lost 4 bases, and 13 bases lay in between. Germline lookup yields CDR1 SGHRS and CDR2 YFSETQ. CDR3 sequence (DNA): TGCGCCAGCAGCTTGGGTGCAGGGAACATTAATGAAAAACTGTTTTTT. Its protein product is CASSLGAGNINEKLFF. Filled out from reference TRBV5-1 and TRBJ1-4, the complete variable domain reads KAGVTQTPRYLIKTRGQQVTLSCSPISGHRSVSWYQQTPGQGLQFLFEYFSETQRNKGNFPGRFSGRQFSNSRSEMNVSTLELGDSALYLCASSLGAGNINEKLFFGSGTQLSVL.

DNA of the CDR3: TGCGCCAGCAGTGAGACGCAAGCTAGCACAGATACGCAGTATTTT. Translating it yields CASSETQASTDTQYF. V and J are TRBV10-2 and TRBJ2-3; D is undetermined. The CDR3 contains 15 residues. Trimming pared 2 bases from V and 0 bases from J, leaving 9 bases between. Germline V gene data show CDR1 as WSHSY and CDR2 as SAAADI.